This TCR beta chain was profiled in a study of CD8 T cells in Susac syndrome (dated by TCRdb to between 2018 and 2021). Regarding the research as a whole: Of the Susac syndrome patients who were sequenced, over five had clinically active disease and roughly eight were in clinical remission. Whether CD8+ T cell activation and differentiation in Susac syndrome was antigen driven was tested using repertoire sequencing. At the time of blood withdrawal, Susac syndrome patients were either therapy-naive, taking corticosteroids (with some also receiving IVIg), or on IVIg alone.

Comments on this clonotype: Its antigen is unknown. No much larger clonotype is one base removed from it; base qualities were not supplied.

The investigation overall reported the following: The study acknowledged that relatively few individuals were included in the TCR sequencing and HLA analysis. The CD4+ T cell repertoire of patients with Susac syndrome showed no detectable clonal expansion.

Peripheral blood CD8+ and CD4+ T cells from healthy donors, Susac syndrome patients and multiple sclerosis patients were profiled by high-throughput TCR beta sequencing. The Susac syndrome patients fulfilled recently defined diagnostic criteria for either definite or probable disease. CD8+ TEMRA cells were enriched by FACS, while bulk CD8+ and CD4+ T cells were purified by magnetic negative isolation. Blood was drawn into EDTA tubes, processed within 24 hours, and PBMCs were isolated by density gradient centrifugation. PBMCs intended for TCR sequencing were cryopreserved in liquid nitrogen and were subsequently thawed in a 37 degrees C water bath. The sorted or isolated CD4+, CD8+ and CD8+ TEMRA cells had a purity of 90% or higher. RNA was extracted with the RNeasy kit and roughly 0.5 to 1 ug was reverse transcribed using random hexamers. TCR beta CDR3 regions were amplified with the immunoSEQ multiplex PCR assay covering 54 Vbeta and 13 Jbeta segments. To correct PCR amplification bias, a synthetic template baseline was used for both primer optimization and computational correction. Concerning the study's data processing: Reads were annotated to V, D and J genes according to IMGT and were analyzed with immunoSEQ Analyzer, with only productive sequences retained. Clonality was computed as one minus Shannon entropy normalized by log2 of the number of productive unique sequences. Public and private clones were assessed among the 100 most prevalent clones of each patient and control. Clones were defined as Susac-specific when absent from the healthy and MS cohorts, from fewer than 1,300 published viral clones and from other ImmuneACCESS disease sequences. TCRdb trimmed public reads at Q25 via fastp, called clones via MiXCR and kept in-frame beta chains. Each CDR3 protein appears once, grouped with its most common genes and DNA. The V and J calls here are based on TCRdb, not the publication. The sample table holds about 140,000 distinct CDR3 sequences, of which approximately 95% were seen once. The ten largest account for approximately 0.13% of the sample.

V and J are trimmed by 3 bases and 4 bases, and the gene matches miss 13 bases of the junction. CDR3 length: 17 amino acids, cysteine to phenylalanine. Solely the CDR3 DNA is kept, with 51 bases framed from the first base. Looking up the germline V gene (reference sequence) yields CDR1 LNHDA and CDR2 SQIVND. What was sequenced was CD4+ T cells from PBMCs. This TCR was recovered from a human donor with Susac syndrome. The rearrangement combines TRBV19 with TRBJ2-7; 9 central nucleotides agree with TRBD1. The CDR3 is CASSMGMDRGPSYEQYF. The nucleotides read TGTGCCAGTAGTATGGGGATGGACAGGGGACCCTCGTACGAGCAGTACTTC.